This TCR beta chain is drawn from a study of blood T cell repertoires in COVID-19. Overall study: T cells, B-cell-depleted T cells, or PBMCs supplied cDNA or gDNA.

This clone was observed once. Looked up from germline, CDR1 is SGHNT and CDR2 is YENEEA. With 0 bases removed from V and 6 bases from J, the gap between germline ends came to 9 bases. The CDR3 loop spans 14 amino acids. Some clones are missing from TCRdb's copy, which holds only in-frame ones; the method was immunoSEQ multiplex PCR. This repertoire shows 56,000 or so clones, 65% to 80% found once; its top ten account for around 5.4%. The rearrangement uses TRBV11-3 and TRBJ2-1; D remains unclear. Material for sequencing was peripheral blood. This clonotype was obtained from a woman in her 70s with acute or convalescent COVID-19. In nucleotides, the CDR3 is TGTGCCAGCAGCTTAGAAAACAGTTTCAATGAGCAGTTCTTC. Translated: CASSLENSFNEQFF.